Listed below are T cell receptor beta chains from one sample, sequenced in a study of control samples from healthy donors and cancer patients. Only in-frame clones appear in the TCRdb table, and some are missing; sequencing was by immunoSEQ multiplex PCR. The sample lists roughly 140,000 clones; roughly 92% were seen once. The sequenced material came from blood. The receptors here all came from a man aged 45 to 65 in good health. CDR3s include the opening cysteine and the closing phenylalanine or tryptophan. Each record gives: CDR3 DNA, CDR3 protein, D gene, J gene, V gene. The D gene is left open where the match is weak.

CDR3 DNA: TGTGCCAGCACGAGACAGGGCCTCGAGCAGTACTTC
CDR3 protein: CASTRQGLEQYF
D gene: TRBD1
J gene: TRBJ2-7
V gene: TRBV6-6

CDR3 DNA: TGTGCCAGCAGCTCGCCCCGACTAGCGGAGCAGATCACAGATACGCAGTATTTT
CDR3 protein: CASSSPRLAEQITDTQYF
D gene: TRBD2
J gene: TRBJ2-3
V gene: TRBV7-9

CDR3 DNA: TGTGCCAGCAGCTCGAGTAGCTCTGGAAACACCATATATTTT
CDR3 protein: CASSSSSSGNTIYF
D gene: -
J gene: TRBJ1-3
V gene: TRBV11-2

CDR3 DNA: TGTGCCAGCACGGAAGCGGGAGTTCCCGCAGATACGCAGTATTTT
CDR3 protein: CASTEAGVPADTQYF
D gene: TRBD2
J gene: TRBJ2-3
V gene: TRBV2

CDR3 DNA: TGTGCCAGCTCGAGAAGAGCGGGACTAGCGGGAGGGTCCTACGAGCAGTACTTC
CDR3 protein: CASSRRAGLAGGSYEQYF
D gene: TRBD2
J gene: TRBJ2-7
V gene: TRBV2

CDR3 DNA: TGTGCCAGCAGTTACTCGACGGGATCCTCGCAGTATTTT
CDR3 protein: CASSYSTGSSQYF
D gene: -
J gene: TRBJ2-3
V gene: TRBV6-5

CDR3 DNA: TGCGCCAGCAGCTCTGGACTAGCGGGAGGACATGAGCAGTTCTTC
CDR3 protein: CASSSGLAGGHEQFF
D gene: TRBD2
J gene: TRBJ2-1
V gene: TRBV5-1

CDR3 DNA: TGTGCCAGCAGCCCCCCAGGGACCGGGGAGCTGTTTTTT
CDR3 protein: CASSPPGTGELFF
D gene: -
J gene: TRBJ2-2
V gene: TRBV11-3

CDR3 DNA: TGTGCCAGAAGCTATAAGCAGGCCTTTAATGAAAAACTGTTTTTT
CDR3 protein: CARSYKQAFNEKLFF
D gene: -
J gene: TRBJ1-4
V gene: TRBV7-5

CDR3 DNA: TGCAGCGTTGCAACAGGGGGCGCGTGGGGAAAACTGTTTTTT
CDR3 protein: CSVATGGAWGKLFF
D gene: TRBD1
J gene: TRBJ1-4
V gene: TRBV29-1

CDR3 DNA: TGTGCCAGCAGCCCAGGTCGGGACTACAATGAGCAGTTCTTC
CDR3 protein: CASSPGRDYNEQFF
D gene: -
J gene: TRBJ2-1
V gene: TRBV3-1/TRBV3-2